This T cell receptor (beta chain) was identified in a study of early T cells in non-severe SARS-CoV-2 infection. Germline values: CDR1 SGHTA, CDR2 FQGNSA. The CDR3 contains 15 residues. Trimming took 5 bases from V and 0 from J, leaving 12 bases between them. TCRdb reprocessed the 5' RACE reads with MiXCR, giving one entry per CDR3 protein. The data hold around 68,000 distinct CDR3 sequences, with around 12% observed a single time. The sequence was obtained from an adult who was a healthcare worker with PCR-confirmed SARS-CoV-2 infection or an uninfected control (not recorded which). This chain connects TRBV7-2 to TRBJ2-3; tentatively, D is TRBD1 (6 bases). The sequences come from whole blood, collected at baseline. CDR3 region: CASSLWGRSTDTQYF. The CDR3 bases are TGTGCCAGCAGCCTCTGGGGGCGTAGCACAGATACGCAGTATTTT.